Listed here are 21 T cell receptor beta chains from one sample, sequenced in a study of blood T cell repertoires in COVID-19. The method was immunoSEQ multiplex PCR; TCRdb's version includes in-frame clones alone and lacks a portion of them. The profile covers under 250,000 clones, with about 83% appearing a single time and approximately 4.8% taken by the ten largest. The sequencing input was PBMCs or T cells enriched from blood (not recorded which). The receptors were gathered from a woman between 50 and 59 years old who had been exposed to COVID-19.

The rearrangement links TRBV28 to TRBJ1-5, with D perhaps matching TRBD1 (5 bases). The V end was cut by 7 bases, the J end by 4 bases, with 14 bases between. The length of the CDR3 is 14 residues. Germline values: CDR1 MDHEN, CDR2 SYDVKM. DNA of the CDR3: TGTGCCAGCAAGGGGCAGGTTGGAAATCAGCCCCAGCATTTT. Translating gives CASKGQVGNQPQHF.

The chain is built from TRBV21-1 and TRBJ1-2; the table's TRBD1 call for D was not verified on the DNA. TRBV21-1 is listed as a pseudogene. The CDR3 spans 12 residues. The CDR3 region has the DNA TGTGCCAGCAGCAAAAAGGACAGCGGCTACACCTTC. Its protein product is CASSKKDSGYTF.

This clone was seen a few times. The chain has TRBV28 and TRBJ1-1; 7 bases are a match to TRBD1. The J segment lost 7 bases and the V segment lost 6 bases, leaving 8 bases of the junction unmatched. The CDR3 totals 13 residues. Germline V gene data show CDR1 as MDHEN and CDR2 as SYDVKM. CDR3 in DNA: TGTGCCAGCAGCCCACGGGACAGAAGTGAAGCTTTCTTT. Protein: CASSPRDRSEAFF.

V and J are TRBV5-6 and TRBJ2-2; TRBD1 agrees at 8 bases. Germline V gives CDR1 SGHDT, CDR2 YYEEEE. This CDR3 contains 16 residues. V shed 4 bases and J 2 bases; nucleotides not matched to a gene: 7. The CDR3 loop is CASSRYDRGNTGELFF. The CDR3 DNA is TGTGCCAGCAGCCGGTACGACAGGGGTAACACCGGGGAGCTGTTTTTT. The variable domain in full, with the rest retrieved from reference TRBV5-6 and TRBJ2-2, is DAGVTQSPTHLIKTRGQQVTLRCSPKSGHDTVSWYQQALGQGPQFIFQYYEEEERQRGNFPDRFSGHQFPNYSSELNVNALLLGDSALYLCASSRYDRGNTGELFFGEGSRLTVL.

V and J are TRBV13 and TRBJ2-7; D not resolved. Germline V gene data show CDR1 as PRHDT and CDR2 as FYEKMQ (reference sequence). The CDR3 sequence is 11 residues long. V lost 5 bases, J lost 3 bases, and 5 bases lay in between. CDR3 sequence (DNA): TGTGCCAGCAGCGTAAACTACGAGCAGTACTTC. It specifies CASSVNYEQYF.

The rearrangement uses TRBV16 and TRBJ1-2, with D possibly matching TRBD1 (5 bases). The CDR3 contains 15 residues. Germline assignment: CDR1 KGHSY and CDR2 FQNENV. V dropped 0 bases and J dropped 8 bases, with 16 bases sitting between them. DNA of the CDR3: TGTGCCAGCAGCCAATCCCCCCAGGGTGTTATCGGCTACACCTTC. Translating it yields CASSQSPQGVIGYTF.

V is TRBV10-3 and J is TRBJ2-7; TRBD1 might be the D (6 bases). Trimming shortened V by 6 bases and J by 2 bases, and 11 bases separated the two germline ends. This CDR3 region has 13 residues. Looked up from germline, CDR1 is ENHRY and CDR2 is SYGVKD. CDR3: CAIRSTGTYEQYF. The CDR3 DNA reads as TGTGCCATCAGGAGTACAGGGACCTACGAGCAGTACTTC.

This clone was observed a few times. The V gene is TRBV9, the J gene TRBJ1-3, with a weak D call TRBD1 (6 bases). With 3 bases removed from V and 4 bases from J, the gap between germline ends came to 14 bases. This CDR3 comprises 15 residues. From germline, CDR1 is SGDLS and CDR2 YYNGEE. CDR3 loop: CASSAYTGNGNTIYF. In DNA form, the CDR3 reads TGTGCCAGCAGCGCGTATACAGGGAACGGAAACACCATATATTTT.

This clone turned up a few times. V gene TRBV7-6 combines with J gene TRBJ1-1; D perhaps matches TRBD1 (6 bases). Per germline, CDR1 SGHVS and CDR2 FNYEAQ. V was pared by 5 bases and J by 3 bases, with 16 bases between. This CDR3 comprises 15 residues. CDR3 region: CASSPPGGQDTEAFF. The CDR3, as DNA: TGTGCCAGCAGCCCCCCCGGGGGGCAGGACACTGAAGCTTTCTTT.

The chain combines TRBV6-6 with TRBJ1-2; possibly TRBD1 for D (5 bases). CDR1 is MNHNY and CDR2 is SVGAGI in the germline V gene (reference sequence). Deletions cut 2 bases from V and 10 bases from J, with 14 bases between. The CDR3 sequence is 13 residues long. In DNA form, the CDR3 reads TGTGCCAGCAGTTACCCCGGGGGGTCTGACTACACCTTC. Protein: CASSYPGGSDYTF.

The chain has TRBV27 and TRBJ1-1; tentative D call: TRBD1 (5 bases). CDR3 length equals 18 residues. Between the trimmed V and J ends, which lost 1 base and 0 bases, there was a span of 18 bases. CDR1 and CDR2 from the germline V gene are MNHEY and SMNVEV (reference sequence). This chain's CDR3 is CASSLLRTGRLMNTEAFF. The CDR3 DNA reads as TGTGCCAGCAGTTTATTGAGAACAGGACGTTTGATGAACACTGAAGCTTTCTTT.

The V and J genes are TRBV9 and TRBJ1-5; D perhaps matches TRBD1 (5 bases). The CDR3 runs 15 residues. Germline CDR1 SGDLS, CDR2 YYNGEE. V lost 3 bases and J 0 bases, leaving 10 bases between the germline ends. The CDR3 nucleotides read TGTGCCAGCAGCGGGGGGGAATATAGCAATCAGCCCCAGCATTTT. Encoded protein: CASSGGEYSNQPQHF.

The CDR3 coding sequence is TGTGCCAGCAAATCGCGGACGGGGTACACTGAAGCTTTCTTT. Translated: CASKSRTGYTEAFF. The gene calls are TRBV27 and TRBJ1-1; no reliable D call. V lost 7 bases and J lost 3, with 15 bases in between. Germline V gene sequence: CDR1 MNHEY, CDR2 SMNVEV (reference sequence). The CDR3 contains 14 residues.

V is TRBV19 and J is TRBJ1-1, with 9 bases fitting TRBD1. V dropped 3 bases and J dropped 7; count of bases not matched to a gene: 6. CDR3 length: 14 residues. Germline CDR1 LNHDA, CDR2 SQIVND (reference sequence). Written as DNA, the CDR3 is TGTGCCAGTAGTATTCTACAGGGGGCTAATGAAGCTTTCTTT. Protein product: CASSILQGANEAFF.

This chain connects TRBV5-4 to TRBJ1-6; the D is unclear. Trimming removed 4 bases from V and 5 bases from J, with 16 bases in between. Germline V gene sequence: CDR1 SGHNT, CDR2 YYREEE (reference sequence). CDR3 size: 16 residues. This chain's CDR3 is CASSRGGQPHNSPLHF. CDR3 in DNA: TGTGCCAGCAGCCGGGGTGGGCAGCCCCATAATTCACCCCTCCACTTT.

The CDR3 DNA sequence: TGTGCCAGCAGCCCCCCCGGGACAGGACTTAACTATGGCTACACCTTC. It translates to CASSPPGTGLNYGYTF. This chain uses TRBV5-4 with TRBJ1-2, with 8 bases matching TRBD1. This CDR3 contains 16 residues. After removal of 4 bases from V and 1 base from J, the junction contained 9 bases not matched to a gene. Per germline, CDR1 SGHNT and CDR2 YYREEE (reference sequence). Full variable domain (remainder filled in from reference TRBV5-4 and TRBJ1-2): ETGVTQSPTHLIKTRGQQVTLRCSSQSGHNTVSWYQQALGQGPQFIFQYYREEENGRGNFPPRFSGLQFPNYSSELNVNALELDDSALYLCASSPPGTGLNYGYTFGSGTRLTVV.

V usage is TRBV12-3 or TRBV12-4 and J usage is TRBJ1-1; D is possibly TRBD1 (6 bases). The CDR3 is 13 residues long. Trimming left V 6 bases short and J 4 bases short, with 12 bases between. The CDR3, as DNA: TGTGCCAGCAGCCCCAGGGGTCCCACTGAAGCTTTCTTT. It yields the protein CASSPRGPTEAFF.

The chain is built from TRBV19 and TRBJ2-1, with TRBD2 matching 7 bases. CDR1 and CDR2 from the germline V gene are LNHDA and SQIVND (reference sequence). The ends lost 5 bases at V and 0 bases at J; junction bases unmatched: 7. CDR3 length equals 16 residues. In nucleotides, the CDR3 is TGTGCCAGTAGTGCGACCGGGACTATCTCCTACAATGAGCAGTTCTTC. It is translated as CASSATGTISYNEQFF.

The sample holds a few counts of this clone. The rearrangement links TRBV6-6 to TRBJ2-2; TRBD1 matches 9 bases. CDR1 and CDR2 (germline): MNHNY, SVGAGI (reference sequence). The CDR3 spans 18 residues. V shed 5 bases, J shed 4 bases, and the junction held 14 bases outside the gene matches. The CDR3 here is CASSQLNPGQGSTGELFF. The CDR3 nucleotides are TGTGCCAGCAGTCAACTTAACCCGGGACAGGGTTCCACCGGGGAGCTGTTTTTT.

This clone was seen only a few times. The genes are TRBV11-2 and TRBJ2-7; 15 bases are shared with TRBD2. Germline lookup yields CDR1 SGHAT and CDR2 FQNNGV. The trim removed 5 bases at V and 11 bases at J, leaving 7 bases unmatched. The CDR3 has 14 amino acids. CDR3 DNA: TGTGCCAGCAGCCCCCCCGGGACTAGCGGGGGGAAGTACTTC. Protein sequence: CASSPPGTSGGKYF.

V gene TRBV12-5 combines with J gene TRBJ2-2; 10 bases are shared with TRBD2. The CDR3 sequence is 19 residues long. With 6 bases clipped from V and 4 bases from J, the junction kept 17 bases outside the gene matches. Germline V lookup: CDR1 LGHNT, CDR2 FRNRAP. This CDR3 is CASGSPIAGGTRGTGELFF. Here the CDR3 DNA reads TGTGCTAGTGGCTCCCCGATAGCGGGGGGCACCCGAGGCACCGGGGAGCTGTTTTTT.